Included here is one T cell receptor beta chain sequence, with context. This clonotype was recorded many times. This clone's antigen is unknown. Base quality data are lacking; no much larger clone is found one base away. This specimen belongs to a study of neurological immune-mediated disorders (dated by TCRdb to between 2018 and 2021). About the investigation overall: Peripheral blood TCR-beta repertoires from HTLV-I-associated myelopathy (HAM/TSP) patients, multiple sclerosis patients and healthy controls were compared by UMI-based sequencing. The roughly 99 TCR-beta libraries covered PBMC samples along with longitudinal samples, technical triplicates, and paired sorted CD4+ and CD8+ T-cell subsets. The cohort included about 70 subjects: about 15 with HAM/TSP, about 34 with multiple sclerosis, and about 20 healthy controls.

What the research found in general, with its limitations: Expanded clones from different subjects shared no identical CDR3 amino acid sequences, which suggests that TCR-beta repertoires were private in all groups. TCR clonal expansion was highest in HAM/TSP patients and lowest in MS patients, with MS patients falling below even healthy controls.

cDNA was synthesized by template-switch 5'RACE using a primer carrying a 10-nucleotide random unique molecular identifier by which each TCR transcript was tagged. Every sequencing run covered 15-18 subjects and yielded more than 180 million TCR-beta sequences. The RNeasy kit was used for extraction of total RNA. Using the KAPA Real-time Library Amplification kit, TCR-beta VDJ regions were amplified with primers for the TCR constant region and the 5'RACE anchor. A first PCR added sample indexes and Illumina adaptors, and a second PCR then raised library yield. The roughly 650 bp TCR product was size-selected on a 2% E-gel SizeSelection system after Ampure bead purification. Before pooling, libraries had their quality checked on a Bioanalyzer, their concentration measured with Qubit, and their quantity determined with the Kapa Library Quantification kit. An Illumina HiSeq 2500 was used to sequence the libraries paired-end at 2 x 150 bp. To increase sequence diversity, roughly 24-31% phiX was spiked into each library pool. Turning to the authors' computational methods: Quality-filtered reads were processed with the UMI-based MiGEC pipeline, and over 75% of raw TCR sequences were removed by the MiGEC pipeline during error correction. IMGT germline references were used for alignment of VDJ genes, and clonotypes were defined by a unique CDR3 amino acid sequence together with V-J genes. VDJtools evaluated clonal expansion, Shannon diversity and CDR3 relatedness (CalcPairwiseDistances, ClusterSamples); CLCbio workbench built phylogenetic trees. A clone was classed as expanded if it had 8 or more unique UMIs, a cutoff based on coefficient-of-variation modelling across technical triplicates. TCRdb took the public reads, trimmed them with fastp at Q25, ran MiXCR for clone calling and kept in-frame beta chains. Each record represents a unique CDR3 protein, reported with the most common genes and DNA among its rows. V and J calls and clone size were set by TCRdb, not the authors. The sample data list more than 30,000 distinct CDR3 sequences, and approximately 4.1% of these were observed just once. The top ten clones comprise more than 20% of the sample.

The healthy controls were volunteers from a blood bank in Maryland, USA. For the sorted-subset TCR libraries, the starting material was about 930,000 sorted CD4+ or CD8+ T cells. Peripheral blood underwent Ficoll-Hypaque density gradient centrifugation to isolate PBMCs, which were then cryopreserved in liquid nitrogen. Paired sorted CD4+ and CD8+ subsets came from healthy controls, HAM/TSP patients and MS patients. Compared with germline, V lacks 0 bases and J lacks 6 bases; bases without a gene match: 12. The CDR3 has 17 amino acids, counting the end cysteine and phenylalanine. Only the CDR3 DNA stays, 51 bases, in frame from base 1. Looking up the germline V gene (reference sequence) yields CDR1 DFQATT and CDR2 SNEGSKA.

This receptor was obtained from a woman aged 40 to 50 in good health. The rearranged segments are TRBV20-1 and TRBJ1-5, with 9 bases matching TRBD1. Material: CD4+ T cells from blood. For the CDR3, the sequence is CSARDPTPGQGGQPQHF. The nucleotides are TGCAGTGCTAGAGATCCGACCCCGGGACAGGGAGGTCAGCCCCAGCATTTT.